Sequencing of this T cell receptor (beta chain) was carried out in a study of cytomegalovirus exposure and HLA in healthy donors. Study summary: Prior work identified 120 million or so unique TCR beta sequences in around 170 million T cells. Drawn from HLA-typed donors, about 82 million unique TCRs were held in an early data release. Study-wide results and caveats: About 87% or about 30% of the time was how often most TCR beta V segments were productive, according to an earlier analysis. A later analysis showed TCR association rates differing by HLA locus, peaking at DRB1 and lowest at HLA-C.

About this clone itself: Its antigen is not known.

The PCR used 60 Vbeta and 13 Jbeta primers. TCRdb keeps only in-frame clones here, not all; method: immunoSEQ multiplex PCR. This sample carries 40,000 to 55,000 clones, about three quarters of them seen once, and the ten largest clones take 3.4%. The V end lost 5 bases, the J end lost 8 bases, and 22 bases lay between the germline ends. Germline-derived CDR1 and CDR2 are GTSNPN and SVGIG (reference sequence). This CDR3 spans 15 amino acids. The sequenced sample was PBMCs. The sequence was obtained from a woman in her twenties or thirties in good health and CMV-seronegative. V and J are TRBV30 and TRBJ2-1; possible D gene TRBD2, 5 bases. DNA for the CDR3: TGTGCCTGGGGGCCGAAAGGACTGGCTCAGGATGAGCAGTTCTTC. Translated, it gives CAWGPKGLAQDEQFF.